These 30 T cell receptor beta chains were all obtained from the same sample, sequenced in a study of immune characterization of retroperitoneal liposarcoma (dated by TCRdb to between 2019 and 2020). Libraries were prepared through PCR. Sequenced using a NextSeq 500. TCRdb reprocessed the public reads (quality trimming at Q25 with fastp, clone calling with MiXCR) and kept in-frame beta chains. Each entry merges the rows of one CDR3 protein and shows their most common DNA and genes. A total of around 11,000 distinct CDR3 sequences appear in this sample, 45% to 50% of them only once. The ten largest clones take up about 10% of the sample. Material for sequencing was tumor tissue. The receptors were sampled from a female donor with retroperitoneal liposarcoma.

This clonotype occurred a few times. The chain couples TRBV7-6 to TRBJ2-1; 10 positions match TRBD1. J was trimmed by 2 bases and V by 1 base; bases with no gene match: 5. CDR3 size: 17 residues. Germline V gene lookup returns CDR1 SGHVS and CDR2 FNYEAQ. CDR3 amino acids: CASSLDGGTGAYNEQFF. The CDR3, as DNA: TGTGCCAGCAGCTTAGACGGCGGGACAGGGGCCTACAATGAGCAGTTCTTC.

The CDR3 DNA reads TGTGCCAGCAGTTTTAGACTAGCGGGGGTAGCCGGGGAGCTGTTTTTT. Its translation is CASSFRLAGVAGELFF. The V and J genes are TRBV6-1 and TRBJ2-2; TRBD2 aligns across 12 bases. V was clipped by 5 bases and J by 6 bases; unmatched bases: 7. The CDR3 spans 16 residues. Germline assignment: CDR1 MNHNS and CDR2 SASEGT.

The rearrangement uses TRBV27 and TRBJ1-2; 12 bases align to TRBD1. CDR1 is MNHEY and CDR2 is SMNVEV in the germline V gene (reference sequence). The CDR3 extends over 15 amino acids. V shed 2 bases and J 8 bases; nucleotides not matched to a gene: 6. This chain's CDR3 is CASSLVGTGGTGYTF. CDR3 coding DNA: TGTGCCAGCAGTTTAGTGGGGACAGGGGGCACGGGCTACACCTTC.

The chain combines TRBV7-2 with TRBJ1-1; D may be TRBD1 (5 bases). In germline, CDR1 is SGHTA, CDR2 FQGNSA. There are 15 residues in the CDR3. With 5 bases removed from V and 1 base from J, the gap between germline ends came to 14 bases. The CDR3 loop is CASSPWGGANTEAFF. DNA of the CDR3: TGTGCCAGCAGCCCTTGGGGAGGGGCGAACACTGAAGCTTTCTTT.

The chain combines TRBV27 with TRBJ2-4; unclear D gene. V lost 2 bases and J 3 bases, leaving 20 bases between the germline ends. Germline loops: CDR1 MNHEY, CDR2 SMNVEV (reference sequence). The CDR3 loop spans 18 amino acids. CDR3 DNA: TGTGCCAGCAGTTTAGGATCGGGCCCTAAAGGCGGCAAAAACATTCAGTACTTC. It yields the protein CASSLGSGPKGGKNIQYF.

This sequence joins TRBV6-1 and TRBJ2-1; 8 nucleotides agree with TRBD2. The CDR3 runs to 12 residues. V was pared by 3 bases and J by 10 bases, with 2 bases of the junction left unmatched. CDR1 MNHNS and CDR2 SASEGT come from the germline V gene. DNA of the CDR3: TGTGCCAGCAGTGACCCGGGGGGGGAGCAGTTCTTC. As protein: CASSDPGGEQFF.

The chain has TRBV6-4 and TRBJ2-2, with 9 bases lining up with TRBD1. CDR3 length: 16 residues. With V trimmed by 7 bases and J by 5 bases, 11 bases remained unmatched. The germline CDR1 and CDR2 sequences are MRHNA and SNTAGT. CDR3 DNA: TGTGCCAGCATTCAGAGACAGGGGGTGGGGACCGGGGAGCTGTTTTTT. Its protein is CASIQRQGVGTGELFF.

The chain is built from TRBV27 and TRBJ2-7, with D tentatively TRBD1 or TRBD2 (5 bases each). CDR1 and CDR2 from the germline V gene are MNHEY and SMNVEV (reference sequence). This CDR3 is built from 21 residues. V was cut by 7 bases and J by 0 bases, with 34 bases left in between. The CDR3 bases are TGTGCCAGCATTCCCCTCCTCCTGGGACCCCTGGGGCCCACCTACTCCTACGAGCAGTACTTC. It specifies CASIPLLLGPLGPTYSYEQYF.

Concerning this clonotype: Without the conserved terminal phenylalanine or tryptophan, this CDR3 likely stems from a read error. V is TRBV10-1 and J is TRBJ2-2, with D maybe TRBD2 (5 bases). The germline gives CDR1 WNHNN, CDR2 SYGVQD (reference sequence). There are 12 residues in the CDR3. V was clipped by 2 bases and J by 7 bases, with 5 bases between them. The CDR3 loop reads CASSEGGGELFC. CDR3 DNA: TGCGCCAGCAGTGAGGGAGGCGGGGAGCTGTTTTGT.

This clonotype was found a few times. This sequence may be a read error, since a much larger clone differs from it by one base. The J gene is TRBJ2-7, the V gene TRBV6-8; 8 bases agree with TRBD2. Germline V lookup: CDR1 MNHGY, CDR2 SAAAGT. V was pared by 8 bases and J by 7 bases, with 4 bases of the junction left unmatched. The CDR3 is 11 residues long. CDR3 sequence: CASSGGNEQYF. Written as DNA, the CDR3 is TGTGCCAGCTCGGGGGGGAATGAGCAGTACTTC.

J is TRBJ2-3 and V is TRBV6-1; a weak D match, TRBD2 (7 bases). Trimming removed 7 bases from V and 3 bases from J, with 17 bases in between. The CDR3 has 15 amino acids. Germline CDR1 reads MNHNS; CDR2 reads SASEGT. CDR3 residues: CASKTGGRGTDTQYF. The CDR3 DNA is TGTGCCAGCAAGACGGGGGGAAGGGGGACAGATACGCAGTATTTT.

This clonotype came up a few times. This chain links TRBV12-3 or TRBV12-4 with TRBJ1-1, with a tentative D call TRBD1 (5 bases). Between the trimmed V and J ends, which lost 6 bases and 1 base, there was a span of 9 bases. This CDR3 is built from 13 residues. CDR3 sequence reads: CASRGRENTEAFF. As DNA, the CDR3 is TGTGCCAGCAGGGGACGGGAGAACACTGAAGCTTTCTTT.

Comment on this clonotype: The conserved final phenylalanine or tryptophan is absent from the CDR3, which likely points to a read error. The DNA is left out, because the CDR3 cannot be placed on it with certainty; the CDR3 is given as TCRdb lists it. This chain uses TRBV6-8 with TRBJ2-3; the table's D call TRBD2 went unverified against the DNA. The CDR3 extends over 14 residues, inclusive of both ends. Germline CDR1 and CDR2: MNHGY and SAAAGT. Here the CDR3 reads CASSYTQRGYEQFV.

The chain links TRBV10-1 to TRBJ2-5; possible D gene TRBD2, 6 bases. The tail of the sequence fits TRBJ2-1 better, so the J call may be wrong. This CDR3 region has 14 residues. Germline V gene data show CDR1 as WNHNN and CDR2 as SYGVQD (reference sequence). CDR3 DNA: TGCGCCAGCAGTTCCCAGGGAGGTTACAATGAGCAGTTCTTC. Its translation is CASSSQGGYNEQFF.

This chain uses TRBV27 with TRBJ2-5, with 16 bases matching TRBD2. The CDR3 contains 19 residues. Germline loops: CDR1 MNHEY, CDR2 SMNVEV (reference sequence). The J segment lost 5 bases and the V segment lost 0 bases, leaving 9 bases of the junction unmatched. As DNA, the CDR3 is TGTGCCAGCAGTTTATCGATTGGGACTAGCGGGAGGGCCCGGGAGACCCAGTACTTC. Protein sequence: CASSLSIGTSGRARETQYF.

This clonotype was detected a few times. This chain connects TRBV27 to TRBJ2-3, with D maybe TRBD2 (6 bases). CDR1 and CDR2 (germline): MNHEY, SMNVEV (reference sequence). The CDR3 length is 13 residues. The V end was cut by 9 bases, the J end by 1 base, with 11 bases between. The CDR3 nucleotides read TGTGCCAGTCGGTGGGGGGGCACAGATACGCAGTATTTT. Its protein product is CASRWGGTDTQYF.

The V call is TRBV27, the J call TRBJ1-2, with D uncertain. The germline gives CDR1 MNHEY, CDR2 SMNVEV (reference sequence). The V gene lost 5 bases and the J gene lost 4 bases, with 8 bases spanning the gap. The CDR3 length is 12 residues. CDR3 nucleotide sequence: TGTGCCAGCAGTCTGGTAGGCTATGGCTACACCTTC. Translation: CASSLVGYGYTF.

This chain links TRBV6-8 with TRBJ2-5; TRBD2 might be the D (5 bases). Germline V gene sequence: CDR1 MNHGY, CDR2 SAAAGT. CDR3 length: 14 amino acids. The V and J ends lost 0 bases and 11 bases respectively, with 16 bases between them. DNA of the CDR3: TGTGCCAGCAGTTACTCGCGGAGGTCCCATGAGCAGTACTTC. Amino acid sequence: CASSYSRRSHEQYF.

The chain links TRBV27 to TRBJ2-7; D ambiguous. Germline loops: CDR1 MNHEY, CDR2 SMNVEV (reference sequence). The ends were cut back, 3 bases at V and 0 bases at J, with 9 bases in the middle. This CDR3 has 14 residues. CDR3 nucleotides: TGTGCCAGCAGTTTTACCCAAAGCTCCTACGAGCAGTACTTC. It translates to CASSFTQSSYEQYF.

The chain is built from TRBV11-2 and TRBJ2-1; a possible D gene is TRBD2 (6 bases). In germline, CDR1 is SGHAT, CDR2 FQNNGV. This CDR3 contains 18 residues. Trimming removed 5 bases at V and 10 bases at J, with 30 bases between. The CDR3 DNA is TGTGCCAGCAGCAAAATGAGAGCCGGGACTTCGAGCTCCTACGAGCAGTTCTTC. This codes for CASSKMRAGTSSSYEQFF.

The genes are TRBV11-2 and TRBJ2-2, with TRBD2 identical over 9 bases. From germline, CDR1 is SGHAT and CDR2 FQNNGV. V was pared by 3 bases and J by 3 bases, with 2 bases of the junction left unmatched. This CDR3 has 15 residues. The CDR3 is CASSFTSGHTGELFF. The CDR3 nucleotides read TGTGCCAGCAGCTTTACTAGCGGGCACACCGGGGAGCTGTTTTTT.

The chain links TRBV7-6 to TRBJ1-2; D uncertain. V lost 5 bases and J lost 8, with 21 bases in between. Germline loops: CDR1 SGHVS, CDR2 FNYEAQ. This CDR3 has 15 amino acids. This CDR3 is CASSPSSGPGGGYTF. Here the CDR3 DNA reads TGTGCCAGCAGCCCAAGCTCCGGGCCCGGAGGGGGCTACACCTTC.

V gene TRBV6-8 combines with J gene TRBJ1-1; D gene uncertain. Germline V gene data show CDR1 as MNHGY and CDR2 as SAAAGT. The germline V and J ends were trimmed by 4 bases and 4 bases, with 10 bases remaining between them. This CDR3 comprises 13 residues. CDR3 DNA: TGTGCCAGCAGTTCTCAGCGGTTCACTGAAGCTTTCTTT. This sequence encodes CASSSQRFTEAFF.

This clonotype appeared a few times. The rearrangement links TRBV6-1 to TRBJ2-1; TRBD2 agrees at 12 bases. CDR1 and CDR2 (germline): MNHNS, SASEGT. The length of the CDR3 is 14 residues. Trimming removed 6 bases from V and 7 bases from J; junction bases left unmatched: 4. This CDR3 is CASSMTSGRNEQFF. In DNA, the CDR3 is TGTGCCAGCAGCATGACTAGCGGGAGAAATGAGCAGTTCTTC.

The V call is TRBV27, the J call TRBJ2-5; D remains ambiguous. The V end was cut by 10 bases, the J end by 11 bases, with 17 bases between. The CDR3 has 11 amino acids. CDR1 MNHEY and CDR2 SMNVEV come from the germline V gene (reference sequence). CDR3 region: CATQVWNEQYF. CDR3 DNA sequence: TGTGCCACCCAAGTTTGGAATGAGCAGTACTTC.

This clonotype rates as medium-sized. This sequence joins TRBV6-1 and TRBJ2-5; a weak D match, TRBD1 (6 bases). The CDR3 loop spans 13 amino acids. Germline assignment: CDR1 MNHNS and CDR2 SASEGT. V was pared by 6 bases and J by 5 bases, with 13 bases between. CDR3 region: CASRRAGVETQYF. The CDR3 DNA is TGTGCCAGCAGAAGAGCAGGGGTCGAGACCCAGTACTTC.

In DNA, the CDR3 is TGTGCCAGCAGTTTAGGGGCAAAGGGTGGCTACACCTTC. Its protein product is CASSLGAKGGYTF. This rearrangement joins TRBV12-3 or TRBV12-4 to TRBJ1-2; D is unresolved. The CDR3 extends over 13 amino acids. Between the trimmed V and J ends, which lost 1 base and 7 bases, there was a span of 10 bases.

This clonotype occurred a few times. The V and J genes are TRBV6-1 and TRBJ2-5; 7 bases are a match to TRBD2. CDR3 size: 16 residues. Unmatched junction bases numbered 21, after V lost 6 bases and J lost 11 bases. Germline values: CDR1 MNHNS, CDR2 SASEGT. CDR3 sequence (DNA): TGTGCCAGCAGCAACAATGGCGGGGGTAGGAGAAATGAGCAGTACTTC. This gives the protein CASSNNGGGRRNEQYF.

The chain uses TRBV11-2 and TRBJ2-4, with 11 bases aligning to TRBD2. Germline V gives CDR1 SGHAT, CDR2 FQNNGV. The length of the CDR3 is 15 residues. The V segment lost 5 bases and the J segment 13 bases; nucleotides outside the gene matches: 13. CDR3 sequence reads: CASSASSGRTVEQYF. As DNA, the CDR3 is TGTGCCAGCAGCGCATCTAGCGGGAGGACGGTTGAGCAGTACTTC.

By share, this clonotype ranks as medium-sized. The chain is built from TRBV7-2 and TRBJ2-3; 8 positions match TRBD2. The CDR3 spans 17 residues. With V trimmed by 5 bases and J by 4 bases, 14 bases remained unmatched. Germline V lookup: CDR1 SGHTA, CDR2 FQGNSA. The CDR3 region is CASSLSVSGGRADTQYF. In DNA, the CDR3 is TGTGCCAGCAGCCTTTCGGTATCGGGGGGGCGGGCAGATACGCAGTATTTT.